A single sample is the source of the 29 T cell receptor beta chains below, sequenced in a study of cytomegalovirus exposure and HLA in healthy donors. PCR primers comprised 60 Vbeta and 13 Jbeta primers. Clones were sequenced by immunoSEQ multiplex PCR, and TCRdb holds only the in-frame ones, with some missing. The sample lists approximately 160,000 clones, roughly 79% seen once, with roughly 1% in the top ten. Sequencing was done on a sample of PBMCs. The receptor set was obtained from a woman aged 40 to 49 in good health and CMV-seronegative.

The chain combines TRBV7-9 with TRBJ1-2; the D gene is possibly TRBD1 (6 bases). Per the germline V gene, CDR1 is SEHNR and CDR2 is FQNEAQ (reference sequence). CDR3 length equals 13 residues. V was trimmed by 5 bases and J by 4 bases, leaving 11 bases between them. CDR3 protein: CASSGTLSYGYTF. The CDR3 DNA sequence: TGTGCCAGCAGCGGGACACTCTCCTATGGCTACACCTTC. Together with reference TRBV7-9 and TRBJ1-2, the CDR3 gives the full variable domain: DTGVSQNPRHKITKRGQNVTFRCDPISEHNRLYWYRQTLGQGPEFLTYFQNEAQLEKSRLLSDRFSAERPKGSFSTLEIQRTEQGDSAMYLCASSGTLSYGYTFGSGTRLTVV.

This clone was counted between two and nine times. The rearrangement links TRBV5-1 to TRBJ2-5; D possibly corresponds to TRBD2 (5 bases). The CDR3 is 14 amino acids. With 7 bases removed from V and 2 bases from J, the gap between germline ends came to 15 bases. CDR1 and CDR2 (germline): SGHRS, YFSETQ. The CDR3 DNA reads as TGCGCCAGCCCAGCCCAGCGGATACAAGAGACCCAGTACTTC. It is translated as CASPAQRIQETQYF.

This clone was seen a few times. The chain has TRBV11-2 and TRBJ2-1; no clear D gene. The CDR3 sequence is 14 residues long. Germline V gene sequence: CDR1 SGHAT, CDR2 FQNNGV. The V gene lost 3 bases and the J gene lost 4 bases, with 10 bases spanning the gap. CDR3 loop: CASSFSLDYNEQFF. The CDR3 DNA reads as TGTGCCAGCAGCTTTAGCCTAGATTACAATGAGCAGTTCTTC.

The V and J genes are TRBV7-2 and TRBJ1-3; D possibly corresponds to TRBD1 (5 bases). The CDR3 covers 17 residues. V lost 1 base and J lost 0, with 13 bases in between. Germline V gene lookup returns CDR1 SGHTA and CDR2 FQGNSA. The CDR3 sequence: CASSLVEGYNSGNTIYF. In DNA form, the CDR3 reads TGTGCCAGCAGCTTAGTGGAGGGGTACAACTCTGGAAACACCATATATTTT. Filled out from reference TRBV7-2 and TRBJ1-3, the complete variable domain reads GAGVSQSPSNKVTEKGKDVELRCDPISGHTALYWYRQSLGQGLEFLIYFQGNSAPDKSGLPSDRFSAERTGGSVSTLTIQRTQQEDSAVYLCASSLVEGYNSGNTIYFGEGSWLTVV.

The V call is TRBV5-1, the J call TRBJ2-2; D perhaps matches TRBD1 (6 bases). The CDR3 covers 17 residues. Germline CDR1 is SGHRS and CDR2 is YFSETQ. V was pared by 1 base and J by 0 bases, with 13 bases between. The CDR3 spells CASSLNRGTSNTGELFF. The CDR3 DNA reads as TGCGCCAGCAGCTTGAATAGGGGGACCTCGAACACCGGGGAGCTGTTTTTT. The full variable domain, its missing parts supplied by reference TRBV5-1 and TRBJ2-2, is KAGVTQTPRYLIKTRGQQVTLSCSPISGHRSVSWYQQTPGQGLQFLFEYFSETQRNKGNFPGRFSGRQFSNSRSEMNVSTLELGDSALYLCASSLNRGTSNTGELFFGEGSRLTVL.

This clone appeared once. This rearrangement joins TRBV7-6 to TRBJ2-3, with unresolved D. V was trimmed by 5 bases and J by 6 bases, leaving 9 bases between them. The germline gives CDR1 SGHVS, CDR2 FNYEAQ. The CDR3 contains 12 residues. The CDR3: CASSHPLDTQYF. Here the CDR3 DNA reads TGTGCCAGCAGCCACCCACTTGATACGCAGTATTTT.

This clone showed up just a few times. The J gene is TRBJ1-5, the V gene TRBV6-5; D is undetermined. V lost 5 bases, J lost 3 bases, and 8 bases lay in between. Per germline, CDR1 MNHEY and CDR2 SVGAGI. CDR3 length: 13 residues. The CDR3 spells CASSRQINQPQHF. Here the CDR3 DNA reads TGTGCCAGCAGTCGACAAATCAATCAGCCCCAGCATTTT.

The chain joins TRBV7-8 to TRBJ2-7, with D perhaps TRBD1 (6 bases). The CDR3 extends over 11 amino acids. V was cut by 7 bases and J by 7 bases, with 11 bases left in between. Looked up from germline, CDR1 is SGHVS and CDR2 is FQNEAQ. CDR3 sequence: CASTTDSEQYF. DNA of the CDR3: TGTGCCAGCACCACGGACAGTGAGCAGTACTTC.

V gene TRBV7-3 combines with J gene TRBJ1-1, with D uncertain. Germline CDR1 is SGHTA and CDR2 is FQGTGA. The CDR3 runs to 12 residues. Trimming cost V 8 bases and J 4 bases, with 11 bases left between them. DNA for the CDR3: TGTGCCAGCGGCCTTTCTGGCACTGAAGCTTTCTTT. This encodes CASGLSGTEAFF.

In its sample, this clone was seen a few times. The chain is built from TRBV28 and TRBJ1-2; possible D gene TRBD1, 5 bases. This CDR3 contains 16 residues. Germline V gene sequence: CDR1 MDHEN, CDR2 SYDVKM. V lost 7 bases and J lost 3, with 21 bases in between. CDR3 DNA: TGTGCCAGCACCGACCCGCAGGGTAGGGAGGACTATGGCTACACCTTC. Amino acids: CASTDPQGREDYGYTF.

V usage is TRBV6-6 and J usage is TRBJ1-3, with D perhaps TRBD1 (6 bases). V lost 5 bases to trimming and J lost 0 bases, with 11 bases between them. The CDR3 length is 15 residues. In germline, CDR1 is MNHNY, CDR2 SVGAGI (reference sequence). CDR3 amino acids: CASSPDRSSGNTIYF. The CDR3 nucleotides read TGTGCCAGCAGTCCTGACAGGAGCTCTGGAAACACCATATATTTT.

The chain uses TRBV28 and TRBJ1-1, with TRBD1 matching over 7 bases. Per germline, CDR1 MDHEN and CDR2 SYDVKM. The CDR3 extends over 15 amino acids. The trim removed 5 bases at V and 8 bases at J, leaving 14 bases unmatched. The CDR3 sequence is CASSPGAGTVVEAFF. DNA of the CDR3: TGTGCCAGCAGTCCTGGAGCTGGGACAGTCGTCGAAGCTTTCTTT.

As DNA, the CDR3 is TGTGCCAGCAGCTTGGATACTACTAACTATGGCTACACCTTC. The encoded protein is CASSLDTTNYGYTF. The chain joins TRBV5-4 to TRBJ1-2; the D is unclear. This CDR3 region has 14 residues. The ends were cut back, 0 bases at V and 0 bases at J, with 6 bases in the middle. In germline, CDR1 is SGHNT, CDR2 YYREEE (reference sequence). Full variable domain (missing parts from reference TRBV5-4 and TRBJ1-2): ETGVTQSPTHLIKTRGQQVTLRCSSQSGHNTVSWYQQALGQGPQFIFQYYREEENGRGNFPPRFSGLQFPNYSSELNVNALELDDSALYLCASSLDTTNYGYTFGSGTRLTVV.

The CDR3 region is CASSLDPVNTEAFF. The DNA of the CDR3 is TGTGCCAGCAGCTTGGATCCAGTGAACACTGAAGCTTTCTTT. The V gene is TRBV5-6, the J gene TRBJ1-1; no clear D gene. V lost 0 bases, J lost 0 bases, and 6 bases lay in between. The CDR3 loop spans 14 amino acids. Germline CDR1 reads SGHDT; CDR2 reads YYEEEE. Full variable domain (missing parts from reference TRBV5-6 and TRBJ1-1): DAGVTQSPTHLIKTRGQQVTLRCSPKSGHDTVSWYQQALGQGPQFIFQYYEEEERQRGNFPDRFSGHQFPNYSSELNVNALLLGDSALYLCASSLDPVNTEAFFGQGTRLTVV.

The chain links TRBV19 to TRBJ1-2; 10 bases agree with TRBD1. Per the germline V gene, CDR1 is LNHDA and CDR2 is SQIVND (reference sequence). V was clipped by 5 bases and J by 8 bases; unmatched bases: 8. The CDR3 contains 14 residues. CDR3 DNA sequence: TGTGCCAGTAGTCCTCGACAGGGGGCGGGAGGCTACACCTTC. It translates to CASSPRQGAGGYTF.

The rearrangement links TRBV5-6 to TRBJ1-5, with D perhaps TRBD1 (6 bases). The germline V gene encodes CDR1 SGHDT and CDR2 YYEEEE. The CDR3 totals 17 residues. V lost 0 bases to trimming and J lost 6 bases, with 19 bases between them. CDR3 sequence (DNA): TGTGCCAGCAGCTTGGCGGGAGGGGGAAGTCTAGGTCAGCCCCAGCATTTT. Protein: CASSLAGGGSLGQPQHF.

This clone was detected only once. The CDR3 coding sequence is TGTGCCATCAGGGGGCTAGCGGGAGACGAGACCCAGTACTTC. Amino acids: CAIRGLAGDETQYF. The chain joins TRBV10-3 to TRBJ2-5; 10 bases fit TRBD2. Germline-derived CDR1 and CDR2 are ENHRY and SYGVKD. V was pared by 6 bases and J by 5 bases, with 6 bases of the junction left unmatched. There are 14 residues in the CDR3.

This rearrangement joins TRBV19 to TRBJ1-3, with D possibly matching TRBD1 (5 bases). V lost 9 bases and J 5 bases, leaving 20 bases between the germline ends. The CDR3 loop spans 15 amino acids. Germline CDR1 and CDR2: LNHDA and SQIVND (reference sequence). This CDR3 is CASLTPGLARNTIYF. The CDR3 nucleotides are TGTGCCAGCCTTACACCGGGACTGGCTAGAAACACCATATATTTT.

V usage is TRBV30 and J usage is TRBJ2-7; 8 bases are a match to TRBD1. The CDR3 is 17 amino acids. V lost 2 bases, J lost 7 bases, and 19 bases stayed unmatched. Germline values: CDR1 GTSNPN, CDR2 SVGIG (reference sequence). For the CDR3, the DNA is TGTGCCTGGAGTCTTACTTTAACCGGGACAGGCGGGAAGGAGCAGTACTTC. Translated, it gives CAWSLTLTGTGGKEQYF.

The J gene is TRBJ2-3, the V gene TRBV6-1, with 8 bases matching TRBD1. The CDR3 has 13 amino acids. Germline values: CDR1 MNHNS, CDR2 SASEGT. The ends lost 4 bases at V and 5 bases at J; junction bases unmatched: 2. CDR3 protein: CASSVDRGDTQYF. CDR3 DNA: TGTGCCAGCAGTGTAGACAGGGGAGATACGCAGTATTTT.

The chain is built from TRBV19 and TRBJ1-1; perhaps TRBD1 as D (6 bases). Looked up from germline, CDR1 is LNHDA and CDR2 is SQIVND (reference sequence). Trimming stripped 5 bases from V and 0 bases from J, with 13 bases between. This CDR3 spans 15 amino acids. The DNA of the CDR3 is TGTGCCAGTAGTGTTCGACAGGTTATGAACACTGAAGCTTTCTTT. It encodes CASSVRQVMNTEAFF.

Only a few counts were recorded for this clone. V usage is TRBV27 and J usage is TRBJ1-3, with a tentative D call TRBD1 (5 bases). The length of the CDR3 is 14 residues. Germline CDR1 MNHEY, CDR2 SMNVEV (reference sequence). Trimming removed 3 bases from V and 4 bases from J, with 10 bases in between. CDR3 DNA: TGTGCCAGCAGTTTTACAGGCTTCGGAAACACCATATATTTT. Its translation is CASSFTGFGNTIYF.

The chain has TRBV6-5 and TRBJ1-2, with a possible D match to TRBD1 (5 bases). Trimming removed 8 bases at V and 8 bases at J, with 15 bases between. The CDR3 extends over 12 amino acids. Germline CDR1 is MNHEY and CDR2 is SVGAGI. The CDR3 nucleotides read TGTGCCAGCCTAGATGGGGCGGAGGGCTACACCTTC. Residues: CASLDGAEGYTF.

The V and J genes are TRBV2 and TRBJ1-5, with 7 bases lining up with TRBD1. Germline V gene data show CDR1 as SNHLY and CDR2 as FYNNEI. V was clipped by 7 bases and J by 6 bases; unmatched bases: 6. The CDR3 has 13 amino acids. CDR3 coding DNA: TGTGCCAGCAATGGGGACAGCTTTCAGCCCCAGCATTTT. The encoded protein is CASNGDSFQPQHF.

This chain joins TRBV28 and TRBJ1-5; a possible D gene is TRBD1 (5 bases). The germline V and J ends were trimmed by 11 bases and 3 bases, with 17 bases remaining between them. CDR1 and CDR2 (germline): MDHEN, SYDVKM. CDR3 length: 14 residues. The DNA of the CDR3 is TGTGCCGGAAGCAGGGTTCCTGACAATCAGCCCCAGCATTTT. Protein product: CAGSRVPDNQPQHF.

Only one count was recorded for this clone. The chain joins TRBV11-3 to TRBJ2-5; 7 bases are shared with TRBD2. The CDR3 loop spans 15 amino acids. Unmatched junction bases numbered 7, after V lost 3 bases and J lost 3 bases. Germline CDR1 reads SGHNT; CDR2 reads YENEEA. CDR3 sequence (DNA): TGTGCCAGCAGCTTGTCCGGAAGCGGGGAAGAGACCCAGTACTTC. It is translated as CASSLSGSGEETQYF. The whole variable domain, filled in from reference TRBV11-3 and TRBJ2-5, reads EAGVVQSPRYKIIEKKQPVAFWCNPISGHNTLYWYLQNLGQGPELLIRYENEEAVDDSQLPKDRFSAERLKGVDSTLKIQPAELGDSAVYLCASSLSGSGEETQYFGPGTRLLVL.

The V and J genes are TRBV6-5 and TRBJ1-4, with a possible D match to TRBD1 (5 bases). The CDR3 contains 15 residues. Trimming removed 2 bases from V and 6 bases from J, with 13 bases in between. Germline assignment: CDR1 MNHEY and CDR2 SVGAGI. This chain's CDR3 is CASSYRGFGDEKLFF. CDR3 in DNA: TGTGCCAGCAGTTACAGGGGTTTTGGAGATGAAAAACTGTTTTTT.

The chain is built from TRBV28 and TRBJ1-5; TRBD1 might be the D (6 bases). Germline V gene data show CDR1 as MDHEN and CDR2 as SYDVKM. The length of the CDR3 is 15 residues. The germline V and J ends were trimmed by 2 bases and 4 bases, with 12 bases remaining between them. The CDR3 DNA is TGTGCCAGCAGTTTAAGACAGGCGACGAATCAGCCCCAGCATTTT. The encoded protein is CASSLRQATNQPQHF.

The J gene is TRBJ1-1, the V gene TRBV27, with TRBD1 as a possible D gene (5 bases). This CDR3 comprises 14 residues. Germline loops: CDR1 MNHEY, CDR2 SMNVEV (reference sequence). V was clipped by 2 bases and J by 4 bases, with 11 bases between them. The CDR3 loop reads CASSLGQGITEAFF. CDR3 sequence (DNA): TGTGCCAGCAGTTTAGGGCAGGGTATCACTGAAGCTTTCTTT.